What follows describes a single T cell receptor beta chain. This sample is part of a study of T cells of healthy individuals. TCRdb passed the 5' RACE reads through MiXCR, listing each CDR3 protein once. The sample gives 85,000 to 100,000 distinct CDR3 sequences, 17% of which show up once; under 7.5% is in the top ten. Germline CDR1 DFQATT, CDR2 SNEGSKA (reference sequence). This CDR3 region has 20 residues. V shed 0 bases and J 3 bases; nucleotides not matched to a gene: 14. This sequence originates from a human donor in good health. This chain connects TRBV20-1 to TRBJ2-2, with 12 bases that match TRBD2. CDR3 coding DNA: TGCAGTGCTAGAGATCAGCGACAGGGAGGACTAGCGGGATACACCGGGGAGCTGTTTTTT. It is translated as CSARDQRQGGLAGYTGELFF.